The entry below gives a single T cell receptor (beta chain) sequence along with its context. The antigen remains unidentified. The template was genomic DNA from peripheral blood, not RNA. Rearranged V-D-J TRB sequences were amplified with a mixed TRB-A/B primer pool. TCRdb reprocessed the multiplex PCR reads with MiXCR, giving one entry per CDR3 protein. The sample carries over 2,000 distinct CDR3 sequences, under 40% recorded once. CDR3 size: 15 residues. CDR1 and CDR2 from the germline V gene are KGHSH and LQKENI. With 0 bases removed from V and 4 bases from J, the gap between germline ends came to 12 bases. The data derive from a study of T cell repertoires in aging, cancer and after chemotherapy. Study-wide findings and caveats: Immunological memory after chemotherapy cannot be judged from the repertoire data. In each cancer cohort, median generation probability increased across chemotherapy, suggesting thymic output rebounded. Untreated cancer patients had significantly lower blood TCR diversity than age-matched healthy donors. In cancer patients, declining TCR diversity with age involved lost richness and lost evenness.

Sequenced material: blood. V gene TRBV18 combines with J gene TRBJ2-5; D possibly corresponds to TRBD1 (6 bases). This clonotype was obtained from a human donor with a blood cancer. This CDR3 reads CASSPPSMTGETQYF. CDR3 sequence (DNA): TGTGCCAGCTCACCACCTTCTATGACAGGAGAGACCCAGTACTTC.